These 19 T cell receptor beta chains originate from one sample sequenced in a study of beta chain features in type 1 diabetes. For these receptors, no antigen is known. Expressed TCRB transcripts were sequenced, since all the RNA that had been isolated was reverse transcribed. Using immunoSEQ multiplex PCR, the repertoire was profiled, and TCRdb retains in-frame clones only, with some absent. Of about 650,000 clones detected, roughly an eighth appear once; the ten largest clones hold around 0.12%. Points from the study as a whole: For Type 1 diabetes patients, all four CD4+ subsets carried TCRB CDR3s that were moderately but significantly shorter.

Sequenced material: naive CD4+ T cells from blood. The source is a man aged 25 to 45 with type 1 diabetes.

CDR3 in DNA: TGTGCCAGCAGCTTGAAACAGCCTAATGAAAAACTGTTTTTT. Protein sequence: CASSLKQPNEKLFF. This chain links TRBV5-6 with TRBJ1-4; D gene ambiguous. The CDR3 spans 14 residues. Germline V gene sequence: CDR1 SGHDT, CDR2 YYEEEE. Trimming shortened V by 1 base and J by 3 bases, and 7 bases separated the two germline ends. The whole variable domain, filled in from reference TRBV5-6 and TRBJ1-4, reads DAGVTQSPTHLIKTRGQQVTLRCSPKSGHDTVSWYQQALGQGPQFIFQYYEEEERQRGNFPDRFSGHQFPNYSSELNVNALLLGDSALYLCASSLKQPNEKLFFGSGTQLSVL.

This clone has just one count. This rearrangement joins TRBV5-4 to TRBJ1-6; D remains ambiguous. The CDR3 runs 16 residues. CDR1 SGHNT and CDR2 YYREEE come from the germline V gene (reference sequence). Trimming took off 2 bases at V and 4 bases at J, with 13 bases between the two ends. CDR3 in DNA: TGTGCCAGCAGCTTTGGGCCGGCAGCATATAATTCACCCCTCCACTTT. Amino acid sequence: CASSFGPAAYNSPLHF.

A few counts support this clone. DNA of the CDR3: TGTGCCAGCAGCTCTAATCAGGGGCGTGAGACCCAGTACTTC. Its protein is CASSSNQGRETQYF. The rearrangement links TRBV7-2 to TRBJ2-5; D perhaps matches TRBD1 (6 bases). Germline V CDR1 and CDR2: SGHTA, FQGNSA. V lost 4 bases to trimming and J lost 5 bases, with 14 bases between them. The length of the CDR3 is 14 residues.

This clone was found a few times. This chain connects TRBV7-8 to TRBJ2-7; D remains ambiguous. The CDR3 loop spans 15 amino acids. Per the germline V gene, CDR1 is SGHVS and CDR2 is FQNEAQ. Between the trimmed V and J ends, which lost 4 bases and 0 bases, there was a span of 13 bases. CDR3 sequence: CASSSRTASSYEQYF. The DNA of the CDR3 is TGTGCCAGCAGCTCCCGGACGGCGAGCTCCTACGAGCAGTACTTC.

The V gene is TRBV23-1, the J gene TRBJ1-4; D not certain. TRBV23-1 is an open reading frame, and its role is uncertain. V was clipped by 4 bases and J by 7 bases, with 25 bases between them. The CDR3 has 18 amino acids. The CDR3 nucleotides are TGCGCCAGCAGTCCCCTCGGGTGGTCCTTCTTAAGAGGTGAAAAACTGTTTTTT. Its protein is CASSPLGWSFLRGEKLFF.

The chain has TRBV12-5 and TRBJ1-1; D perhaps matches TRBD1 (6 bases). CDR1 and CDR2 (germline): LGHNT, FRNRAP. The V and J ends lost 9 bases and 4 bases respectively, with 15 bases between them. The CDR3 runs to 13 residues. In DNA form, the CDR3 reads TGTGCTAGCTCGCAGGGGCTGGGCACTGAAGCTTTCTTT. Translated, it gives CASSQGLGTEAFF.

This clone was recorded many times. V and J are TRBV23-1 and TRBJ1-4, with a tentative D call TRBD1 (5 bases). TRBV23-1 is an open reading frame, and its role is uncertain. The V end lost 4 bases, the J end lost 4 bases, and 13 bases lay between the germline ends. CDR3 length: 15 amino acids. CDR3 sequence (DNA): TGCGCCAGCAGTCCCCCTGGGGGGTATAATGAAAAACTGTTTTTT. Translation: CASSPPGGYNEKLFF.

The chain employs TRBV19 and TRBJ2-1, with TRBD2 matching 9 bases. CDR3 size: 17 residues. The V gene end was trimmed by 1 base and the J gene end by 4 bases; junction bases not matched to a gene: 8. In germline, CDR1 is LNHDA, CDR2 SQIVND (reference sequence). The CDR3 reads CASSIGGGVIVYNEQFF. CDR3 bases: TGTGCCAGTAGTATAGGCGGGGGGGTTATAGTATACAATGAGCAGTTCTTC.

This clone occurred a few times. The V and J genes are TRBV21-1 and TRBJ1-6; the listed D gene, TRBD1, was not tested against the DNA. TRBV21-1 is a pseudogene locus. The CDR3 is 17 residues long. In DNA, the CDR3 is TGTGCCAGCACCCAAGGATCTAACAGGGGGCTTAATTCACCCCTCCACTTT. It codes for CASTQGSNRGLNSPLHF.

V usage is TRBV25-1 and J usage is TRBJ2-3; 13 nucleotides line up with TRBD2. The V gene's germline CDR1 is MGHDK and CDR2 SYGVNS. Unmatched junction bases numbered 6, after V lost 4 bases and J lost 2 bases. There are 17 residues in the CDR3. CDR3 DNA: TGTGCCAGCAGTGGGGGACTAGCGGGACTTTTCACAGATACGCAGTATTTT. Its translation is CASSGGLAGLFTDTQYF.

The CDR3 protein is CASSTSPTGLPGELFF. CDR3 DNA: TGTGCCAGCAGTACCAGCCCGACAGGGTTGCCCGGGGAGCTGTTTTTT. The rearrangement uses TRBV27 and TRBJ2-2; 7 bases map to TRBD1. CDR3 length equals 16 residues. The germline V gene has CDR1 MNHEY and CDR2 SMNVEV (reference sequence). Trimming removed 5 bases from V and 6 bases from J; junction bases left unmatched: 12.

This clone came up a few times. The chain links TRBV4-3 to TRBJ1-1; D is ambiguous. The V gene's germline CDR1 is LGHNA and CDR2 YSLEER. V was cut by 0 bases and J by 8 bases, with 7 bases left in between. The CDR3 covers 12 residues. CDR3 protein: CASSQDRTEAFF. In DNA, the CDR3 is TGCGCCAGCAGCCAAGATCGGACGGAAGCTTTCTTT.

J is TRBJ1-2 and V is TRBV7-9; 8 bases line up with TRBD1. V lost 2 bases, J lost 8 bases, and 7 bases stayed unmatched. Germline V gene lookup returns CDR1 SEHNR and CDR2 FQNEAQ (reference sequence). This CDR3 comprises 14 residues. CDR3 nucleotide sequence: TGTGCCAGCAGCTTATACGGACAGGGAGAAGGCTACACCTTC. It translates to CASSLYGQGEGYTF. Combining the CDR3 with reference TRBV7-9 and TRBJ1-2 gives the whole variable domain DTGVSQNPRHKITKRGQNVTFRCDPISEHNRLYWYRQTLGQGPEFLTYFQNEAQLEKSRLLSDRFSAERPKGSFSTLEIQRTEQGDSAMYLCASSLYGQGEGYTFGSGTRLTVV.

A few counts support this clone. The chain joins TRBV29-1 to TRBJ2-5; perhaps TRBD2 as D (5 bases). Trimming stripped 8 bases from V and 4 bases from J, with 20 bases between. This CDR3 spans 14 amino acids. From germline, CDR1 is SQVTM and CDR2 ANQGSEA. The CDR3 reads CSSKYGVPGETQYF. The CDR3 nucleotides read TGCAGCTCTAAGTACGGGGTCCCTGGAGAGACCCAGTACTTC.

This chain links TRBV2 with TRBJ2-2, with 8 bases aligning to TRBD2. The CDR3 is 16 amino acids. V lost 3 bases, J lost 5 bases, and 8 bases stayed unmatched. Germline V gene lookup returns CDR1 SNHLY and CDR2 FYNNEI. CDR3 bases: TGTGCCAGCAGTGATACGGGAGGGCTAGCGACCGGGGAGCTGTTTTTT. Translating gives CASSDTGGLATGELFF.

This clone has more than one count but fewer than ten. The chain combines TRBV14 with TRBJ1-1, with 9 bases fitting TRBD1. Unmatched junction bases numbered 4, after V lost 4 bases and J lost 1 base. CDR3 size: 15 residues. Germline CDR1 is SGHDN and CDR2 is FVKESK. The CDR3 DNA sequence: TGTGCCAGCAGCCTAGGGACAGGGCCGAACACTGAAGCTTTCTTT. Translating gives CASSLGTGPNTEAFF.

This clone was found a few times. V and J are TRBV4-3 and TRBJ1-2; maybe TRBD1 (6 bases). V lost 0 bases and J lost 4, with 12 bases in between. This CDR3 comprises 15 residues. Germline lookup yields CDR1 LGHNA and CDR2 YSLEER. The CDR3 bases are TGCGCCAGCAGCCAAGAACGGGGGGCTGGCTATGGCTACACCTTC. Its protein is CASSQERGAGYGYTF.

This clone was seen only a few times. The rearrangement links TRBV29-1 to TRBJ2-6, with TRBD1 identical over 9 bases. The CDR3 consists of 14 residues. V trimming: 6 bases; J trimming: 9 bases; junction bases outside the gene matches: 9. Per the germline V gene, CDR1 is SQVTM and CDR2 is ANQGSEA. CDR3 in amino acids: CSVESRDRDNVLTF. The DNA of the CDR3 is TGCAGCGTCGAAAGCCGGGACAGGGACAACGTCCTGACTTTC.

This chain joins TRBV2 and TRBJ2-5; 8 bases align to TRBD1. The V and J ends lost 6 bases and 1 base, in that order; junction bases with no gene match: 4. The germline CDR1 and CDR2 sequences are SNHLY and FYNNEI. The CDR3 contains 14 residues. The CDR3 reads CASSGDRSQETQYF. As DNA, the CDR3 is TGTGCCAGCAGCGGGGACAGGAGCCAAGAGACCCAGTACTTC.